These 10 T cell receptor beta chains share one sample of origin, sequenced in a study of T cells after yellow fever vaccination. TCRdb analysed the 5' RACE reads with MiXCR anew, one entry per CDR3 protein. The sample holds some 250,000 distinct CDR3 sequences, around 3.5% seen once. The sample consisted of PBMCs, taken 15 days after the yellow fever booster vaccination. The receptors were gathered from a young man who received the YFV17D yellow fever vaccine.

This clonotype was detected ten times or more. The chain combines TRBV20-1 with TRBJ2-2; TRBD2 aligns across 9 bases. Trimming cost V 5 bases and J 5 bases; bases outside gene matches: 3. The CDR3 consists of 13 residues. Germline V gene lookup returns CDR1 DFQATT and CDR2 SNEGSKA (reference sequence). In DNA form, the CDR3 reads TGCAGTGCTTCTAGCGGGGAGACCGGGGAGCTGTTTTTT. The encoded protein is CSASSGETGELFF.

This clonotype appeared many times. This chain joins TRBV24-1 and TRBJ2-3; D may be TRBD2 (7 bases). CDR1 is KGHDR, CDR2 SFDVKD, per germline. V was cut by 5 bases and J by 3 bases, with 11 bases left in between. This CDR3 contains 14 residues. Here the CDR3 reads CATSVGGGTDTQYF. The CDR3, as DNA: TGTGCCACCAGTGTAGGGGGAGGGACAGATACGCAGTATTTT.

With respect to this clonotype: Possible read error: a much larger clone is one base away. This chain links TRBV7-2 with TRBJ1-4, with 8 positions matching TRBD1. The germline gives CDR1 SGHTA, CDR2 FQGNSA. The CDR3 has 16 residues. Trimming at V came to 4 bases and at J to 10 bases, leaving 14 bases not matched to a gene. The CDR3 reads CASSYGQGGAGVKLFF. Written as DNA, the CDR3 is TGTGCCAGCAGCTATGGACAGGGCGGTGCCGGTGTAAAACTGTTTTTT.

This clonotype was detected ten times or more. The J gene is TRBJ1-4, the V gene TRBV4-2, with D possibly TRBD1 on 5 matching bases. The CDR3 loop spans 15 amino acids. Trimming cost V 3 bases and J 10 bases, with 18 bases left between them. The germline V gene encodes CDR1 LGHNA and CDR2 YNFKEQ. CDR3 nucleotide sequence: TGTGCCAGCAGCCAGGGGGACGAATATTCTGGAAAACTGTTTTTT. This sequence encodes CASSQGDEYSGKLFF.

This clonotype was found many times. The CDR3 here is CASSLALAGGVREQYF. The CDR3 nucleotides are TGTGCCAGCAGCTTAGCGTTGGCAGGGGGTGTGAGGGAGCAGTACTTC. The J gene is TRBJ2-7, the V gene TRBV7-2; TRBD1 aligns across 7 bases. The germline V gene encodes CDR1 SGHTA and CDR2 FQGNSA. Trimming took 0 bases from V and 7 from J; bases not matched to a gene: 12. The CDR3 length is 16 residues. Looking up the rest from reference TRBV7-2 and TRBJ2-7 gives the full variable domain: GAGVSQSPSNKVTEKGKDVELRCDPISGHTALYWYRQSLGQGLEFLIYFQGNSAPDKSGLPSDRFSAERTGGSVSTLTIQRTQQEDSAVYLCASSLALAGGVREQYFGPGTRLTVT.

This clonotype was seen ten or more times. The chain carries TRBV6-4 and TRBJ2-2, with 10 bases lining up with TRBD2. The CDR3 has 17 amino acids. J gave up 3 bases and V 3 bases, and 7 bases lay outside the gene matches. CDR1 is MRHNA and CDR2 is SNTAGT in the germline V gene. The CDR3 DNA reads TGTGCCAGCAGTGAATCTAGCGGGGGATCGGACACCGGGGAGCTGTTTTTT. It is translated as CASSESSGGSDTGELFF.

This clonotype was seen many times. J is TRBJ1-1 and V is TRBV27; D is undetermined. CDR3 length: 12 amino acids. Trimming took 6 bases from V and 2 from J, leaving 7 bases between them. The germline V gene encodes CDR1 MNHEY and CDR2 SMNVEV (reference sequence). CDR3 bases: TGTGCCAGCAGGACTTCAAACACTGAAGCTTTCTTT. It specifies CASRTSNTEAFF.

This clonotype was observed at least ten times. DNA of the CDR3: TGTGCCAGCTCAGCCCCCGGGACAGGGGTAGAAAAACTGTTTTTT. Its translation is CASSAPGTGVEKLFF. The chain joins TRBV18 to TRBJ1-4, with 10 bases lining up with TRBD1. Germline V gives CDR1 KGHSH, CDR2 LQKENI. Trimming took 5 bases from V and 8 from J; bases not matched to a gene: 8. The CDR3 contains 15 residues.

This clonotype occurred many times. This chain uses TRBV12-3 or TRBV12-4 with TRBJ1-2; tentatively, D is TRBD1 (5 bases). The V and J ends lost 5 bases and 1 base respectively, with 26 bases between them. This CDR3 comprises 19 residues. Here the CDR3 reads CASSAHPGTASYHNYGYTF. The CDR3 region has the DNA TGTGCCAGCAGTGCTCACCCCGGGACGGCGAGCTATCATAACTATGGCTACACCTTC.

This clonotype was seen at least ten times. CDR3 sequence: CATSRQPGRGQETQYF. The CDR3 DNA sequence: TGTGCCACCAGCAGGCAACCGGGGAGGGGGCAGGAGACCCAGTACTTC. V is TRBV15 and J is TRBJ2-5; D is possibly TRBD1 or TRBD2 (7 bases each). Trimming removed 3 bases at V and 5 bases at J, with 19 bases between. Germline CDR1 reads LNHNV; CDR2 reads YYDKDF (reference sequence). The CDR3 runs to 16 residues.